This is a list of T cell receptor beta chains from one sample in a study of T cell responses to AZD1222 COVID-19 vaccine. The data were produced by immunoSEQ multiplex PCR, yet TCRdb's version contains in-frame clones alone and is incomplete. This table has about 170,000 clones, 93% appearing once. The sequencing used peripheral blood, collected on day 0 of AZD1222 vaccination. These receptors were collected from an adult in good health. The CDR3 runs from the conserved cysteine through the conserved F or W. D genes are given only for firm matches.

CDR3aa	j_gene	d_gene	v_gene
CASSLVGEGPENYGYTF	TRBJ1-2	.	TRBV7-9
CASSYSTGTVYGYTF	TRBJ1-2	.	TRBV6-5
CASKGQGASYGYTF	TRBJ1-2	TRBD1	TRBV6-6
CASRAAALMNTEAFF	TRBJ1-1	.	TRBV2
CSADPGTGGRYGYTF	TRBJ1-2	TRBD1	TRBV29-1
CATSRTGNQPQHF	TRBJ1-5	.	TRBV15
CAWSFRYGYTF	TRBJ1-2	.	TRBV30
CASSLDSPLHF	TRBJ1-6	.	TRBV7-2
CASSGENSGANVLTF	TRBJ2-6	.	TRBV19
CASSIYGGSTEAFF	TRBJ1-1	.	TRBV19
CASSPKDVRDFLFSQRGYEQYF	TRBJ2-7	.	TRBV4-1
CSVEGAVYGYTF	TRBJ1-2	.	TRBV29-1
CASSQVAGGPETLQWSYEQYF	TRBJ2-7	TRBD2	TRBV4-2
CASSYFLAGQHEQFF	TRBJ2-1	TRBD2	TRBV6-5
CASSRDSVYEQYF	TRBJ2-7	TRBD1	TRBV5-4
CASSQDEETGELFF	TRBJ2-2	.	TRBV4-1
CASSSRERGGYTF	TRBJ1-2	.	TRBV6-5
CASWGLGQSSYNEQFF	TRBJ2-1	.	TRBV18
CASSLQGAGAMNTEAFF	TRBJ1-1	TRBD1	TRBV18
CASSPHLATNTGELFF	TRBJ2-2	.	TRBV14
CASSRGGTPAPGVFLVTAPLHF	TRBJ1-6	.	TRBV2
CASSPGTGDYEQYF	TRBJ2-7	TRBD1	TRBV2
CSGTRDGGGYTF	TRBJ1-2	.	TRBV29-1
CASSRGSYNEQFF	TRBJ2-1	.	TRBV5-1